These 26 T cell receptor beta chains share one sample of origin, sequenced in a study of breast tumors, draining lymph nodes, adjacent tissues. One entry per CDR3 protein results from TCRdb running MiXCR on the multiplex PCR reads. The sample has several thousand distinct CDR3 sequences, roughly 40% seen once; the top ten hold 13% to 15%. The sequenced material came from tumor-adjacent breast tissue. These receptors came from a female donor with breast cancer. Some clones in this sample may be carry-over from other donors' samples.

This clonotype was picked up many times. The V and J genes are TRBV28 and TRBJ1-5; 10 bases line up with TRBD1. Germline CDR1 and CDR2: MDHEN and SYDVKM. CDR3 length: 16 residues. Germline trimming cut 5 bases from V and 2 bases from J; bases unmatched to any gene: 6. As DNA, the CDR3 is TGTGCCAGCAGTGGCCTAGACAGGGGGCGCAATCAGCCCCAGCATTTT. This translates into CASSGLDRGRNQPQHF.

The chain recombines TRBV6-4 with TRBJ2-2; no clear D. Germline lookup yields CDR1 MRHNA and CDR2 SNTAGT. V shed 4 bases and J shed 1 base, with 4 bases lying between them. The CDR3 totals 13 residues. The CDR3 loop is CASSAENTGELFF. For the CDR3, the DNA is TGTGCCAGCAGTGCCGAGAACACCGGGGAGCTGTTTTTT.

The chain couples TRBV30 to TRBJ2-7; D possibly uses TRBD1 or TRBD2 (5 bases each). V was clipped by 4 bases and J by 4 bases, with 14 bases between them. The CDR3 has 13 amino acids. The germline gives CDR1 GTSNPN, CDR2 SVGIG (reference sequence). CDR3 residues: CAWNDGGEYEQYF. CDR3 bases: TGTGCCTGGAACGATGGGGGAGAGTACGAGCAGTACTTC.

The table lists this clonotype with many counts. The V gene is TRBV27, the J gene TRBJ2-7; D might be TRBD2 (6 bases). CDR3 length equals 13 residues. The germline V gene encodes CDR1 MNHEY and CDR2 SMNVEV (reference sequence). Trimming cost V 9 bases and J 4 bases, with 16 bases left between them. The CDR3 DNA reads as TGTGCCAGACGTGGAGGGGATAGTTACGAGCAGTACTTC. This codes for CARRGGDSYEQYF.

This clonotype was counted a single time. A read error may account for a junction end that differs from germline. The chain employs TRBV5-4 and TRBJ2-7; unclear D gene. CDR1 SGHNT and CDR2 YYREEE come from the germline V gene (reference sequence). The CDR3 covers 14 residues. CDR3 DNA sequence: TGTGCCAGCAGCTCGGGCGCGGACCCCTACGAGCGGTACTTC. This translates into CASSSGADPYERYF.

This clonotype was detected many times. This chain uses TRBV6-5 with TRBJ2-5, with 12 bases fitting TRBD2. Germline V gives CDR1 MNHEY, CDR2 SVGAGI. J was trimmed by 2 bases and V by 10 bases; bases with no gene match: 11. CDR3 length: 16 amino acids. The CDR3 coding sequence is TGTGCCACCCACTCCACCGGACTAGCGGGACAAGAGACCCAGTACTTC. Protein: CATHSTGLAGQETQYF.

The CDR3 reads CASSRGGSGRDEQYF. The CDR3, as DNA: TGTGCCAGCAGCCGCGGGGGTAGCGGGAGGGACGAGCAGTACTTC. V and J are TRBV4-2 and TRBJ2-7; 11 bases align to TRBD2. The V segment lost 4 bases and the J segment 5 bases; nucleotides outside the gene matches: 7. This CDR3 contains 15 residues. Germline loops: CDR1 LGHNA, CDR2 YNFKEQ.

This chain's CDR3 is CASSYPQNTGELFF. CDR3 in DNA: TGTGCCAGCAGTTACCCACAGAACACCGGGGAGCTGTTTTTT. This chain joins TRBV6-6 and TRBJ2-2; D is ambiguous. Germline loops: CDR1 MNHNY, CDR2 SVGAGI (reference sequence). CDR3 length: 14 amino acids. With 2 bases removed from V and 1 base from J, the gap between germline ends came to 5 bases.

This clonotype was counted at least ten times. The chain combines TRBV12-3 or TRBV12-4 with TRBJ2-2, with a tentative D call TRBD1 (5 bases). The CDR3 has 14 residues. Trimming left V 7 bases short and J 1 base short, with 10 bases between. The CDR3 bases are TGTGCCAGCACCACTACAGGGAACACCGGGGAGCTGTTTTTT. Amino acids: CASTTTGNTGELFF.

Judged by abundance, this clonotype is medium-sized. The chain employs TRBV7-9 and TRBJ2-2; the D gene is possibly TRBD2 (5 bases). Deletions cut 5 bases from V and 8 bases from J, with 9 bases between. Germline V gene data show CDR1 as SEHNR and CDR2 as FQNEAQ (reference sequence). The CDR3 has 12 residues. The CDR3 here is CASSPGGGELFF. CDR3 coding DNA: TGTGCCAGCAGCCCGGGCGGGGGGGAGCTGTTTTTT.

As for this clonotype: A read error may produce the germline difference seen at one junction end. The chain has TRBV20-1 and TRBJ2-1, with 9 bases fitting TRBD2. Per the germline V gene, CDR1 is DFQATT and CDR2 is SNEGSKA (reference sequence). The CDR3 runs 14 residues. The CDR3 region is CGAWASGVYNEQFF. The CDR3 nucleotides are TGCGGTGCCTGGGCTAGCGGGGTTTACAATGAGCAGTTCTTC.

J is TRBJ2-5 and V is TRBV20-1; TRBD1 aligns across 8 bases. The CDR3 length is 15 residues. J lost 5 bases, V lost 6 bases, and 14 bases had no gene match. The germline V gene has CDR1 DFQATT and CDR2 SNEGSKA (reference sequence). The CDR3 nucleotides read TGCAGTGCCCCCATTAGGGAAAGGACAGGGGAGACCCAGTACTTC. It encodes CSAPIRERTGETQYF.

This clonotype has ten or more counts. The CDR3 sequence is CASSFRPDLYGYTF. For the CDR3, the DNA is TGTGCCAGCAGTTTCAGACCGGATCTCTATGGCTACACCTTC. The J gene is TRBJ1-2, the V gene TRBV27; D is unresolved. The CDR3 totals 14 residues. Germline values: CDR1 MNHEY, CDR2 SMNVEV (reference sequence). Trimming left V 3 bases short and J 4 bases short, with 12 bases between.

This clonotype counts as medium-sized. This chain uses TRBV5-1 with TRBJ2-3, with 8 positions matching TRBD2. This CDR3 region has 15 residues. The germline CDR1 and CDR2 sequences are SGHRS and YFSETQ. Trimming removed 3 bases from V and 1 base from J; junction bases left unmatched: 4. The CDR3: CASSYEAGGTDTQYF. CDR3 sequence (DNA): TGCGCCAGCAGCTATGAAGCGGGAGGCACAGATACGCAGTATTTT. Complete variable domain (other parts from reference TRBV5-1 and TRBJ2-3): KAGVTQTPRYLIKTRGQQVTLSCSPISGHRSVSWYQQTPGQGLQFLFEYFSETQRNKGNFPGRFSGRQFSNSRSEMNVSTLELGDSALYLCASSYEAGGTDTQYFGPGTRLTVL.

This clonotype was recorded many times. The CDR3 sequence: CASSRLTGGNEQYF. CDR3 bases: TGTGCCAGCAGCAGATTAACAGGGGGCAACGAGCAGTACTTC. The rearrangement joins TRBV28 to TRBJ2-7; 9 bases match TRBD1. CDR1 is MDHEN, CDR2 SYDVKM, per germline. This CDR3 comprises 14 residues. The junction had 8 bases not matched to a gene; V was cut back by 6 bases and J by 5 bases.

This clonotype is medium-sized by share. The chain joins TRBV7-9 to TRBJ1-2; unclear D gene. CDR3 length equals 16 residues. Trimming removed 1 base from V and 7 bases from J, with 19 bases in between. The germline gives CDR1 SEHNR, CDR2 FQNEAQ (reference sequence). CDR3 DNA sequence: TGTGCCAGCAGCTTAGGAGGCACCCGATCTTTGGGTGGCTACACCTTC. Encoded protein: CASSLGGTRSLGGYTF.

This chain links TRBV5-1 with TRBJ2-7; 15 nucleotides agree with TRBD2. There are 17 residues in the CDR3. V lost 4 bases to trimming and J lost 9 bases; unmatched junction nucleotides: 14. Germline loops: CDR1 SGHRS, CDR2 YFSETQ. In DNA form, the CDR3 reads TGCGCCAGCAGCCGGGGACTAGCGGGAGGCGCTGCGGGGGGGCAGTACTTC. This translates into CASSRGLAGGAAGGQYF.

This clonotype was counted many times. The rearrangement joins TRBV3-1 to TRBJ2-7, with D possibly matching TRBD2 (6 bases). The CDR3 spans 15 residues. Trimming removed 3 bases at V and 1 base at J, with 13 bases between. From germline, CDR1 is LGHDT and CDR2 YNNKEL (reference sequence). The CDR3 reads CASSHMGEDSYEQYF. CDR3 in DNA: TGTGCCAGCAGCCATATGGGGGAGGATTCCTACGAGCAGTACTTC.

This clonotype is judged large. V usage is TRBV7-3 and J usage is TRBJ2-2; TRBD1 or TRBD2 may be the D gene (5 bases each). CDR1 and CDR2 from the germline V gene are SGHTA and FQGTGA. The CDR3 totals 16 residues. The germline V and J ends were trimmed by 2 bases and 4 bases, with 14 bases remaining between them. The CDR3 loop reads CASSLGRDQGTGELFF. CDR3 nucleotides: TGTGCCAGCAGCTTAGGACGGGACCAAGGCACCGGGGAGCTGTTTTTT.

This clonotype showed up many times. The rearrangement links TRBV4-1 to TRBJ2-3; a possible D gene is TRBD2 (5 bases). This CDR3 contains 16 residues. Per germline, CDR1 MGHRA and CDR2 YSYEKL. V shed 1 base and J shed 3 bases, with 14 bases lying between them. CDR3 in amino acids: CASSQVGASGTDTQYF. The DNA of the CDR3 is TGCGCCAGCAGCCAAGTGGGCGCCAGCGGAACAGATACGCAGTATTTT.

This chain connects TRBV2 to TRBJ2-2; D may be TRBD2 (6 bases). V was cut by 7 bases and J by 5 bases, with 14 bases left in between. Germline loops: CDR1 SNHLY, CDR2 FYNNEI. This CDR3 has 14 amino acids. This chain's CDR3 is CASTGASVTGELFF. In nucleotides, the CDR3 is TGTGCCAGCACCGGAGCTAGCGTGACCGGGGAGCTGTTTTTT.

This clonotype has ten or more counts. The chain is built from TRBV29-1 and TRBJ2-5, with 7 bases aligning to TRBD2. The CDR3 sequence is 14 residues long. Germline CDR1 SQVTM, CDR2 ANQGSEA. V shed 7 bases, J shed 5 bases, and the junction held 13 bases outside the gene matches. CDR3 sequence reads: CSAPGGGKQETQYF. The CDR3, as DNA: TGCAGCGCTCCCGGCGGGGGAAAGCAGGAGACCCAGTACTTC.

The table lists this clonotype with many counts. This chain links TRBV28 with TRBJ2-7, with D possibly TRBD2 on 6 matching bases. CDR1 and CDR2 (germline): MDHEN, SYDVKM. Trimming cost V 2 bases and J 0 bases, with 23 bases left between them. This CDR3 has 19 amino acids. Written as DNA, the CDR3 is TGTGCCAGCAGTTTAGCGTTAGGAGGAGACCGGGACTTCTCCTACGAGCAGTACTTC. This encodes CASSLALGGDRDFSYEQYF.

This clonotype was recorded once. V is TRBV2 and J is TRBJ2-7; D may be TRBD1 (6 bases). From germline, CDR1 is SNHLY and CDR2 FYNNEI. Between the trimmed V and J ends, which lost 1 base and 3 bases, there was a span of 16 bases. This CDR3 spans 16 amino acids. The CDR3 nucleotides read TGTGCCAGCAGTGAAGGTCCCGGGACACTTAACTACGAGCAGTACTTC. Its protein is CASSEGPGTLNYEQYF.

The chain employs TRBV20-1 and TRBJ1-2, with no clear D. V dropped 3 bases and J dropped 4 bases, with 6 bases sitting between them. Germline V gives CDR1 DFQATT, CDR2 SNEGSKA (reference sequence). The CDR3 loop spans 11 amino acids. CDR3 sequence (DNA): TGCAGTGCTAGCGACATCTATGGCTACACCTTC. Translation: CSASDIYGYTF.

Note on this clonotype: The junction shows a germline mismatch at one end, possibly a read error. The V and J genes are TRBV3-1 and TRBJ2-5; D unresolved. Germline V gene lookup returns CDR1 LGHDT and CDR2 YNNKEL (reference sequence). This CDR3 is 14 amino acids long. The CDR3 coding sequence is TGTGCCAGCAGCCAACCACGCCTCCAAGAGACCCAGTACTTT. Amino acid sequence: CASSQPRLQETQYF.